A single sample gave rise to the 8 T cell receptor beta chains below, sequenced in a study of blood T cell repertoires in COVID-19. Libraries were prepared by immunoSEQ multiplex PCR; TCRdb keeps only in-frame clonotypes and omits some of them. The sample includes some 250,000 clones, around 88% seen only once; the top ten take just under 2%. The sequenced sample was peripheral blood. The origin of the receptors is a man aged 30-40 years with active or convalescent COVID-19.

The V and J genes are TRBV6-1 and TRBJ2-2; TRBD2 is a possible D gene (6 bases). The CDR3 is 16 residues long. V gave up 3 bases and J gave up 0 bases, with 11 bases separating them. Germline CDR1 and CDR2: MNHNS and SASEGT. The CDR3 loop is CASSDWAGSNTGELFF. CDR3 bases: TGTGCCAGCAGTGATTGGGCGGGGTCGAACACCGGGGAGCTGTTTTTT.

The chain is built from TRBV3-1 (or the pseudogene TRBV3-2) and TRBJ1-6; D gene uncertain. Germline V gene sequence: CDR1 LGHDT, CDR2 YNNKEL (reference sequence). V lost 3 bases, J lost 10 bases, and 7 bases lay in between. This CDR3 contains 12 residues. The CDR3 loop reads CASSQSNSPLHF. As DNA, the CDR3 is TGTGCCAGCAGCCAGAGTAACTCACCCCTCCACTTT.

The chain employs TRBV6-5 and TRBJ1-1, with TRBD1 identical over 9 bases. Germline lookup yields CDR1 MNHEY and CDR2 SVGAGI. The CDR3 spans 13 residues. J was trimmed by 6 bases and V by 6 bases; bases with no gene match: 5. For the CDR3, the DNA is TGTGCCAGCAGGGACAGGGGAGGTGCTGAAGCTTTCTTT. This sequence encodes CASRDRGGAEAFF.

The V and J genes are TRBV27 and TRBJ2-2, with TRBD1 matching 7 bases. V shed 3 bases, J shed 7 bases, and the junction held 11 bases outside the gene matches. The CDR3 covers 16 residues. The germline V gene encodes CDR1 MNHEY and CDR2 SMNVEV (reference sequence). The CDR3 is CASSFRQGVRDGELFF. CDR3 nucleotide sequence: TGTGCCAGCAGTTTCCGACAGGGAGTTCGGGACGGGGAGCTGTTTTTT.

This clone was seen only once. The chain has TRBV5-4 and TRBJ1-1; D is unresolved. Germline lookup yields CDR1 SGHNT and CDR2 YYREEE (reference sequence). The CDR3 is made up of 16 amino acids. V lost 4 bases, J lost 4 bases, and 20 bases lay in between. The CDR3 is CASSETTGGPGTEAFF. CDR3 sequence (DNA): TGTGCCAGCAGCGAAACCACGGGTGGCCCGGGCACTGAAGCTTTCTTT.

The chain uses TRBV11-2 and TRBJ2-3; the D gene is possibly TRBD2 (5 bases). The CDR3 runs 15 residues. The germline V gene has CDR1 SGHAT and CDR2 FQNNGV. V was trimmed by 1 base and J by 5 bases, leaving 13 bases between them. The CDR3 loop is CASSLVAWKEDTQYF. DNA for the CDR3: TGTGCCAGCAGCTTAGTAGCGTGGAAGGAAGATACGCAGTATTTT.

This chain uses TRBV7-3 with TRBJ2-1; maybe TRBD1 (6 bases). There are 13 residues in the CDR3. Trimming pared 5 bases from V and 9 bases from J, leaving 14 bases between. CDR1 and CDR2 from the germline V gene are SGHTA and FQGTGA. CDR3 DNA sequence: TGTGCCAGCAGCACAAATACAGGGTTTGAGCAGTTCTTC. As protein: CASSTNTGFEQFF.

The chain links TRBV18 to TRBJ2-1, with 11 bases matching TRBD2. The CDR3 loop spans 17 amino acids. Germline trimming cut 6 bases from V and 7 bases from J; bases unmatched to any gene: 14. Germline V lookup: CDR1 KGHSH, CDR2 LQKENI. The CDR3 loop is CASSPGTSGFSRNEQFF. CDR3 DNA: TGTGCCAGCTCGCCCGGGACTAGCGGTTTTTCAAGGAATGAGCAGTTCTTC.